This T cell receptor (beta chain) is from a study of T cell repertoires in cytomegalovirus infection. MiXCR, applied by TCRdb to the reads, yields one record per CDR3 protein. The table includes over 150,000 distinct CDR3 sequences, 13% to 15% detected once. V lost 6 bases to trimming and J lost 6 bases, with 9 bases between them. This CDR3 is built from 12 residues. This clonotype was observed many times. Source material: PBMCs. The clonotype was recovered from a human donor in good health (CMV status not recorded). Some clones in this sample may be carry-over from other donors' samples. This rearrangement joins TRBV12-3 or TRBV12-4 to TRBJ2-1; D possibly corresponds to TRBD1 (6 bases). CDR3 DNA: TGTGCCAGCAGCCAGGGGCGCAATGAGCAGTTCTTC. Protein: CASSQGRNEQFF.